The present T cell receptor (beta chain) was sequenced within a study of OX40 agonist ivuxolimab in advanced cancers. Regarding the complete study: Ivuxolimab, which targeted the costimulatory receptor OX40 (CD134), was an agonistic, fully human IgG2 monoclonal antibody. Partial responses occurred in three dose-escalation patients, of whom one had hepatocellular carcinoma and two had cutaneous melanoma. Of the approximately 54 dose-escalation patients, hepatocellular carcinoma was present in around 20, melanoma in some 15, renal cell carcinoma in 9 and head and neck cancer in 9. Peripheral TCRbeta sequencing aimed to test whether ivuxolimab altered TCR sequence diversity and caused clonal T-cell expansion. Intravenous ivuxolimab was administered to patients every 2 weeks at six dose levels: 0.01, 0.1, 0.3, 1.5, 3 and 10 mg/kg. The paper reports the monotherapy dose-escalation portion (N ≈ 50 patients) of the phase I ivuxolimab trial. Prior anti-PD-1, anti-PD-L1 or anti-CTLA-4 therapy was permitted, and 40% of dose-escalation patients had received checkpoint inhibitors. In the dose-escalation cohort, roughly 80% of patients were male, and the mean age was approximately 55 years, with a range of about 23 to 85. General conclusions and limits of the study: Which antigens the clonally expanded peripheral T cells were specific for was not determined. On average, CD8+ T cells showed more expanded clones than CD4+ T cells after ivuxolimab. Low levels of normalized T-cell clonal expansion were also shown by some nonresponding patients. At doses of 0.1 to 3.0 mg/kg, clonal expansion of both CD4+ and CD8+ blood T cells was observed from baseline to week 6. In the 0.1-3.0 mg/kg groups, partial responders had among the lowest normalized peripheral clonal expansion, particularly in CD8+ T cells.

The trial excluded patients who had a history of autoimmune disease or were on systemic immunosuppression. Peripheral blood for TCR sequencing was drawn from every dose cohort at baseline, at cycle 4 day 1 and at cycle 7 day 1. The samples were taken from a phase I, first-in-human, multicenter, open-label dose-escalation trial of ivuxolimab. Adults with locally advanced or metastatic head and neck squamous cell, hepatocellular, melanoma or renal cell carcinoma were enrolled in the trial. CD4+ and CD8+ T cells were sorted separately from peripheral blood before TCR sequencing. Genomic DNA was extracted from sorted cells for sequencing of the TCRbeta CDR3 region. The immunoSEQ Assay was used to sequence the TCRbeta CDR3 regions. TCRdb retrieved this table from immuneACCESS and kept in-frame rearrangements only. Not all clones are present; in checked studies, unresolved V genes account for under half, and no reason is known for the remainder. This sample is represented by over 85,000 clones; roughly nine tenths of them were singletons. The ten largest clones take up approximately 0.32% of the sample.

In the case of this clone: No cognate antigen has been identified for it. Per-base quality was not reported, and no clone a single base away is much larger than it.

V is cut back by 3 bases and J by 6 bases, with 1 base in the junction unmatched. According to the germline V gene, CDR1 reads SGDLS and CDR2 reads YYNGEE. The CDR3, cysteine through phenylalanine, is 12 amino acids long. Only CDR3 DNA is held: 36 bases, read in frame from base 1. The receptor was isolated from an adult with an advanced solid tumor such as melanoma, head and neck, liver or kidney cancer. The chain couples TRBV9 to TRBJ2-7; 9 bases in the middle match TRBD1. The specimen was CD4+ or CD8+ T cells sorted from blood, collected in a trial of the OX40 agonist ivuxolimab. The base sequence is TGTGCCAGCAGCGGGACAGGGGTCGAGCAGTACTTC. Its translation reads: CASSGTGVEQYF.